Detailed here is one T cell receptor beta chain. Its antigen is currently unknown. The treatment: roughly 10-day PBMC culture with coronavirus spike peptide pools or control peptides (ViraFEST assay). The Oncomine TCR Beta short-read assay sequenced DNA from cultured CD4+ T cells. TCRdb passed the PCR reads through MiXCR, listing each CDR3 protein once. The table includes roughly 13,000 distinct CDR3 sequences, roughly 57% detected once. The data derive from a study of vaccination and CD4 T cells after COVID-19. With 3 bases removed from V and 9 bases from J, the gap between germline ends came to 24 bases. CDR3 size: 18 residues. Germline V gene data show CDR1 as SGHDN and CDR2 as FVKESK.

The chain is built from TRBV14 and TRBJ1-6; maybe TRBD1 (6 bases). The sequenced sample consisted of CD4+ T cells from blood, cultured in vitro. This receptor was identified in a human donor who had recovered from COVID-19. The CDR3 DNA sequence: TGTGCCAGCAGCCAGGATCCCCGGAGGGGGGCCAGAATTTCACCCCTCCACTTT. Encoded protein: CASSQDPRRGARISPLHF.